The 19 T cell receptor beta chains presented below share a single source sample, sequenced in a study of shared clonotypes between healthy human individuals. Libraries were prepared by immunoSEQ multiplex PCR; TCRdb keeps only in-frame clonotypes and omits some of them. The sample has 95,000 to 120,000 clones; 65% to 75% are singletons. Specimen: memory CD8+ T cells sorted from blood. The sample's subset: CD45RO+ cells pooled with CCR7-negative TemRA cells. The receptors derive from a woman aged 25 to 39 in good health.

This chain connects TRBV15 to TRBJ1-5, with D possibly TRBD1 on 5 matching bases. V was shortened by 1 base and J by 6 bases, with 10 bases between the two germline ends. The CDR3 runs 14 residues. Per germline, CDR1 LNHNV and CDR2 YYDKDF (reference sequence). CDR3 DNA sequence: TGTGCCACCAGCAGAGGGGGGTTCGGTCAGCCCCAGCATTTT. Amino acid sequence: CATSRGGFGQPQHF.

This sequence joins TRBV28 and TRBJ1-5; unclear D gene. The CDR3 runs to 14 residues. Per the germline V gene, CDR1 is MDHEN and CDR2 is SYDVKM. The V end lost 1 base, the J end lost 5 bases, and 9 bases lay between the germline ends. The CDR3 reads CASSLLAGDQPQHF. The CDR3 DNA reads as TGTGCCAGCAGTTTATTGGCGGGAGATCAGCCCCAGCATTTT.

As regards this clone: Other DNA sequences of this sample code for an identical CDR3. The rearrangement uses TRBV5-1 and TRBJ2-1, with D perhaps being TRBD1 or TRBD2 (5 bases each). The CDR3 sequence is 17 residues long. CDR1 is SGHRS and CDR2 is YFSETQ in the germline V gene. Trimming removed 0 bases from V and 3 bases from J, with 16 bases in between. The CDR3 here is CASSLEAGQGFYNEQFF. In nucleotides, the CDR3 is TGCGCCAGCAGCTTGGAGGCGGGTCAGGGATTCTACAATGAGCAGTTCTTC.

This clone was found many times. The chain joins TRBV5-1 to TRBJ2-1, with D possibly TRBD1 on 6 matching bases. Trimming removed 2 bases from V and 0 bases from J, with 15 bases in between. The CDR3 has 17 amino acids. The germline V gene encodes CDR1 SGHRS and CDR2 YFSETQ. CDR3 in amino acids: CASSFGGHPSSYNEQFF. The DNA for the CDR3 is TGCGCCAGCAGCTTTGGGGGCCATCCAAGCTCCTACAATGAGCAGTTCTTC.

The chain couples TRBV7-9 to TRBJ2-7; 14 bases match TRBD2. Germline assignment: CDR1 SEHNR and CDR2 FQNEAQ (reference sequence). V lost 5 bases to trimming and J lost 6 bases; unmatched junction nucleotides: 6. This CDR3 is built from 15 residues. CDR3 sequence reads: CASSLAGLAGVEQYF. CDR3 DNA: TGTGCCAGCAGCCTCGCGGGACTAGCGGGAGTCGAGCAGTACTTC.

The rearrangement uses TRBV7-9 and TRBJ2-7; no definite D call. The CDR3 loop spans 14 amino acids. Germline V gene data show CDR1 as SEHNR and CDR2 as FQNEAQ (reference sequence). Trimming removed 1 base from V and 0 bases from J, with 7 bases in between. The CDR3 region has the DNA TGTGCCAGCAGCTTAGTGGGAAGCTCCTACGAGCAGTACTTC. It translates to CASSLVGSSYEQYF.

This clone was recorded at least ten times. The chain recombines TRBV9 with TRBJ1-4; D perhaps matches TRBD1 (5 bases). With 0 bases removed from V and 7 bases from J, the gap between germline ends came to 13 bases. CDR3 length: 15 amino acids. Germline lookup yields CDR1 SGDLS and CDR2 YYNGEE. CDR3 DNA sequence: TGTGCCAGCAGCGTAGGTGGGACCCCTCGTGAAAAACTGTTTTTT. Amino acid sequence: CASSVGGTPREKLFF.

The rearrangement uses TRBV28 and TRBJ2-3, with D perhaps given as TRBD1 or TRBD2 (5 bases each). This CDR3 is 16 amino acids long. V dropped 2 bases and J dropped 4 bases, with 16 bases sitting between them. Germline assignment: CDR1 MDHEN and CDR2 SYDVKM. The CDR3 DNA reads as TGTGCCAGCAGTTTAGGGAGCAGGGCGGTCGCAGATACGCAGTATTTT. It encodes CASSLGSRAVADTQYF.

The genes are TRBV7-2 and TRBJ2-7; D possibly corresponds to TRBD2 (6 bases). The CDR3 extends over 15 amino acids. The V and J ends lost 5 bases and 2 bases respectively, with 16 bases between them. From germline, CDR1 is SGHTA and CDR2 FQGNSA. As DNA, the CDR3 is TGTGCCAGCAGCAGAACACGGGACTCCCCCTACGAGCAGTACTTC. Translation gives CASSRTRDSPYEQYF.

This clone was counted a few times. The chain's CDR3 is CASSLSWGNQPQHF. DNA for the CDR3: TGTGCCAGCAGCCTAAGCTGGGGGAATCAGCCCCAGCATTTT. The chain is built from TRBV9 and TRBJ1-5, with D maybe TRBD1 (5 bases). The germline gives CDR1 SGDLS, CDR2 YYNGEE. This CDR3 spans 14 amino acids. Between the trimmed V and J ends, which lost 4 bases and 4 bases, there was a span of 12 bases.

In this sample, this clone turned up many times. This chain joins TRBV6-5 and TRBJ1-3; D is ambiguous. From germline, CDR1 is MNHEY and CDR2 SVGAGI. Trimming removed 4 bases at V and 0 bases at J, with 13 bases between. The CDR3 consists of 16 residues. The CDR3 nucleotides read TGTGCCAGCAGTTGGACCAGTGGGGACTCTGGAAACACCATATATTTT. This sequence encodes CASSWTSGDSGNTIYF.

CDR3 DNA: TGTGCCACCAGCCTGTCTAGCGGAAGCACAGATACGCAGTATTTT. It is translated as CATSLSSGSTDTQYF. The V gene is TRBV15, the J gene TRBJ2-3; 7 nucleotides match TRBD2. Germline-derived CDR1 and CDR2 are LNHNV and YYDKDF (reference sequence). V was clipped by 5 bases and J by 0 bases; unmatched bases: 5. The CDR3 sequence is 15 residues long.

The V call is TRBV28, the J call TRBJ2-7, with 10 bases aligning to TRBD2. Germline V gives CDR1 MDHEN, CDR2 SYDVKM. This CDR3 region has 20 residues. V lost 6 bases, J lost 0 bases, and 20 bases stayed unmatched. The CDR3 coding sequence is TGTGCCAGCAGCCGAGTAGGGATGCAGTGGGCTAGCGGGAGCTCCTACGAGCAGTACTTC. It yields the protein CASSRVGMQWASGSSYEQYF.

The chain carries TRBV7-2 and TRBJ2-7; D is unclear. This CDR3 is built from 14 residues. Germline V lookup: CDR1 SGHTA, CDR2 FQGNSA. Trimming took off 2 bases at V and 6 bases at J, with 14 bases between the two ends. The CDR3 coding sequence is TGTGCCAGCAGCTTAAGCTACTGGTGGGGCGAGCAGTACTTC. It yields the protein CASSLSYWWGEQYF.

This clone was picked up a small number of times. The chain has TRBV21-1 and TRBJ2-7; the listed D gene, TRBD2, was not tested against the DNA. TRBV21-1 is an annotated pseudogene. This CDR3 has 14 amino acids. CDR3 residues: CASSKLVLAYEQYF. The CDR3 nucleotides read TGTGCCAGCAGCAAGTTGGTACTAGCCTACGAGCAGTACTTC.

This clone was detected a few times. The genes are TRBV25-1 and TRBJ2-3, with 16 bases that match TRBD2. After removal of 6 bases from V and 1 base from J, the junction contained 1 base not matched to a gene. The germline V gene has CDR1 MGHDK and CDR2 SYGVNS. There are 16 residues in the CDR3. CDR3 nucleotide sequence: TGTGCCAGCAGAGGGACTAGCGGGAGGGGCACAGATACGCAGTATTTT. This translates into CASRGTSGRGTDTQYF. Full variable domain (rest looked up from reference TRBV25-1 and TRBJ2-3): EADIYQTPRYLVIGTGKKITLECSQTMGHDKMYWYQQDPGMELHLIHYSYGVNSTEKGDLSSESTVSRIRTEHFPLTLESARPSHTSQYLCASRGTSGRGTDTQYFGPGTRLTVL.

This chain connects TRBV27 to TRBJ1-1, with unresolved D. V lost 2 bases to trimming and J lost 4 bases, with 11 bases between them. CDR3 length: 14 amino acids. Germline CDR1 is MNHEY and CDR2 is SMNVEV (reference sequence). The CDR3 here is CASSLGEVGTEAFF. In DNA, the CDR3 is TGTGCCAGCAGTTTAGGGGAGGTGGGCACTGAAGCTTTCTTT.

The genes are TRBV28 and TRBJ1-2; D might be TRBD1 (5 bases). From germline, CDR1 is MDHEN and CDR2 SYDVKM. CDR3 length equals 16 residues. Trimming took 4 bases from V and 4 from J, leaving 19 bases between them. Written as DNA, the CDR3 is TGTGCCAGCAGTTCCCCTCTGGCGGGGGTCGGCTATGGCTACACCTTC. Translation: CASSSPLAGVGYGYTF.

The J gene is TRBJ2-7, the V gene TRBV7-6; no firm D call. Germline V lookup: CDR1 SGHVS, CDR2 FNYEAQ. The CDR3 covers 14 residues. Trimming took 2 bases from V and 10 from J, leaving 18 bases between them. In DNA form, the CDR3 reads TGTGCCAGCAGCTTACTCGTGGGCGGACCCACCCAGTACTTC. Its protein product is CASSLLVGGPTQYF.